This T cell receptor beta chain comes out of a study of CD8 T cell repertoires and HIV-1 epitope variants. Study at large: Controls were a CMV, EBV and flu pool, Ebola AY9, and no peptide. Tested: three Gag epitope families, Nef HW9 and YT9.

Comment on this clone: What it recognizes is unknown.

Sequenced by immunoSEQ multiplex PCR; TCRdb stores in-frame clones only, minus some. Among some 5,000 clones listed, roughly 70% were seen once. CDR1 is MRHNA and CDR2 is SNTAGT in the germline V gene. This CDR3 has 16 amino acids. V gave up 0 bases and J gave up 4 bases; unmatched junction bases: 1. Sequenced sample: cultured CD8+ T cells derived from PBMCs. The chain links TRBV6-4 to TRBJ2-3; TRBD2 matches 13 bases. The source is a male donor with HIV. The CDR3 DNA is TGTGCCAGCAGTGACTCAACTAGCGGGGGGGCAGATACGCAGTATTTT. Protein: CASSDSTSGGADTQYF.